The rows below give T cell receptor beta chains drawn from one sample of a study of T cell responses to AZD1222 COVID-19 vaccine. Using immunoSEQ multiplex PCR, the repertoire was profiled, and TCRdb retains in-frame clones only, with some absent. The table has about 120,000 clones, approximately 87% seen once; the top ten hold about 10%. Sequencing was performed on peripheral blood, taken on day 0 of AZD1222 vaccination. Receptor source: an adult in good health. CDR3s include the opening cysteine and the closing phenylalanine or tryptophan. Fields, in order: V gene, D gene, J gene, clone size, CDR3 length, CDR3 DNA, CDR3 protein. The D gene is left open where the match is weak. Clone sizes are given selectively: once, few, many, or a class where the clone is expanded.

v_call: TRBV6-5
d_call: .
j_call: TRBJ1-2
clone_size: few
cdr3_length: 15
cdr3_nt: TGTGCCAGCAGTTACTCGAGATTGGGGGCGGAGGGCTACACCTTC
cdr3_aa: CASSYSRLGAEGYTF

v_call: TRBV11-2
d_call: .
j_call: TRBJ2-5
clone_size: .
cdr3_length: 14
cdr3_nt: TGTGCCAGCAGCTTGGGACTGGGGGGAGAGACCCAGTACTTC
cdr3_aa: CASSLGLGGETQYF

v_call: TRBV5-8
d_call: .
j_call: TRBJ2-3
clone_size: .
cdr3_length: 15
cdr3_nt: TGTGCCAGCAGCTTGGTACCAGTAGCCACAGATACGCAGTATTTT
cdr3_aa: CASSLVPVATDTQYF

v_call: TRBV28
d_call: .
j_call: TRBJ1-4
clone_size: many
cdr3_length: 17
cdr3_nt: TGTGCCAGCAGCCCCCATTACCAACAGGGCGTATGGGGAAAACTGTTTTTT
cdr3_aa: CASSPHYQQGVWGKLFF

v_call: TRBV29-1
d_call: .
j_call: TRBJ2-1
clone_size: .
cdr3_length: 11
cdr3_nt: TGCAGCGCCAAGCGGGACAATGAGCAGTTCTTC
cdr3_aa: CSAKRDNEQFF

v_call: TRBV30
d_call: .
j_call: TRBJ2-1
clone_size: .
cdr3_length: 14
cdr3_nt: TGTGCCTGGAGCTCCACAGGGCCTTACAATGAGCAGTTCTTC
cdr3_aa: CAWSSTGPYNEQFF

v_call: TRBV24-1
d_call: .
j_call: TRBJ2-3
clone_size: .
cdr3_length: 20
cdr3_nt: TGTGCCACCAGTGATGGAGGAAGGAGGACATCCGGTGGCGTGACAGATACGCAGTATTTT
cdr3_aa: CATSDGGRRTSGGVTDTQYF

v_call: TRBV19
d_call: TRBD2
j_call: TRBJ2-1
clone_size: .
cdr3_length: 16
cdr3_nt: TGTGCCAGTAGTCCTAGCGGCCCCAGATCCTACAATGAGCAGTTCTTC
cdr3_aa: CASSPSGPRSYNEQFF

v_call: TRBV29-1
d_call: TRBD2
j_call: TRBJ2-7
clone_size: .
cdr3_length: 17
cdr3_nt: TGCAGCGTTGAAGGTGATTACAGTCGCGGGGGAACCTACGAGCAGTACTTC
cdr3_aa: CSVEGDYSRGGTYEQYF

v_call: TRBV30
d_call: .
j_call: TRBJ1-2
clone_size: .
cdr3_length: 12
cdr3_nt: TGTGCCTGGAAACAGGGTAACTATGGCTACACCTTC
cdr3_aa: CAWKQGNYGYTF

v_call: TRBV2
d_call: TRBD1
j_call: TRBJ1-5
clone_size: .
cdr3_length: 14
cdr3_nt: TGTGCCAGCAGTGCGAACAGGGGTAATCAGCCCCAGCATTTT
cdr3_aa: CASSANRGNQPQHF

v_call: TRBV9
d_call: .
j_call: TRBJ2-7
clone_size: .
cdr3_length: 15
cdr3_nt: TGTGCCAGCAGCGTATTCGACGGCGCGGGGTACGAGCAGTACTTC
cdr3_aa: CASSVFDGAGYEQYF

v_call: TRBV15
d_call: .
j_call: TRBJ1-1
clone_size: .
cdr3_length: 15
cdr3_nt: TGTGCCACCAGCAGAGGGGCGAGGCTTGACACTGAAGCTTTCTTT
cdr3_aa: CATSRGARLDTEAFF

v_call: TRBV19
d_call: .
j_call: TRBJ2-3
clone_size: once
cdr3_length: 14
cdr3_nt: TGTGCCAGTAATAACGGGGGCCGCACAGATACGCAGTATTTT
cdr3_aa: CASNNGGRTDTQYF

v_call: TRBV5-1
d_call: TRBD1
j_call: TRBJ1-1
clone_size: .
cdr3_length: 11
cdr3_nt: TGCGCCAGTACAGGGGACACTGAAGCTTTCTTT
cdr3_aa: CASTGDTEAFF

v_call: TRBV27
d_call: .
j_call: TRBJ2-2
clone_size: .
cdr3_length: 13
cdr3_nt: TGTGCCAGCAGTCACAGGGCCGACGGGGAGCTGTTTTTT
cdr3_aa: CASSHRADGELFF

v_call: TRBV5-8
d_call: TRBD2
j_call: TRBJ2-5
clone_size: .
cdr3_length: 15
cdr3_nt: TGTGCCAGCAGCTCGGGACTAGCGGGGGTAGAGACCCAGTACTTC
cdr3_aa: CASSSGLAGVETQYF

v_call: TRBV27
d_call: .
j_call: TRBJ2-7
clone_size: .
cdr3_length: 13
cdr3_nt: TGTGCCAGCAGTTGGCAGCTCTCCTACGAGCAGTACTTC
cdr3_aa: CASSWQLSYEQYF

v_call: TRBV30
d_call: .
j_call: TRBJ1-4
clone_size: .
cdr3_length: 13
cdr3_nt: TGTGCCTGGAGCCCCGAGGGGGATGAAAAACTGTTTTTT
cdr3_aa: CAWSPEGDEKLFF

v_call: TRBV5-1
d_call: .
j_call: TRBJ2-1
clone_size: few
cdr3_length: 17
cdr3_nt: TGCGCCAGCAGCTTGGAAGGCGGCAAGAGCTCCTACAATGAGCAGTTCTTC
cdr3_aa: CASSLEGGKSSYNEQFF

v_call: TRBV5-1
d_call: .
j_call: TRBJ2-7
clone_size: .
cdr3_length: 12
cdr3_nt: TGCGCCAGCAGCCTGGAGGGATACGAGCAGTACTTC
cdr3_aa: CASSLEGYEQYF

v_call: TRBV5-6
d_call: TRBD2
j_call: TRBJ2-7
clone_size: .
cdr3_length: 15
cdr3_nt: TGTGCCAGCAGCTTGGATACTAGCGGCTCCTACGAGCAGTACTTC
cdr3_aa: CASSLDTSGSYEQYF

v_call: TRBV27
d_call: .
j_call: TRBJ2-7
clone_size: .
cdr3_length: 15
cdr3_nt: TGTGCCAGCAGTTTAGGGCAGCCAACCTCCTACGAGCAGTACTTC
cdr3_aa: CASSLGQPTSYEQYF

v_call: TRBV28
d_call: .
j_call: TRBJ2-3
clone_size: .
cdr3_length: 12
cdr3_nt: TGTGCCAGCAGCCTCCTAAGAGATACGCAGTATTTT
cdr3_aa: CASSLLRDTQYF

v_call: TRBV27
d_call: TRBD1
j_call: TRBJ1-2
clone_size: .
cdr3_length: 15
cdr3_nt: TGTGCCAGCAGAGCCTCCGGGACAGGGGGCGGGGGCTACACCTTC
cdr3_aa: CASRASGTGGGGYTF